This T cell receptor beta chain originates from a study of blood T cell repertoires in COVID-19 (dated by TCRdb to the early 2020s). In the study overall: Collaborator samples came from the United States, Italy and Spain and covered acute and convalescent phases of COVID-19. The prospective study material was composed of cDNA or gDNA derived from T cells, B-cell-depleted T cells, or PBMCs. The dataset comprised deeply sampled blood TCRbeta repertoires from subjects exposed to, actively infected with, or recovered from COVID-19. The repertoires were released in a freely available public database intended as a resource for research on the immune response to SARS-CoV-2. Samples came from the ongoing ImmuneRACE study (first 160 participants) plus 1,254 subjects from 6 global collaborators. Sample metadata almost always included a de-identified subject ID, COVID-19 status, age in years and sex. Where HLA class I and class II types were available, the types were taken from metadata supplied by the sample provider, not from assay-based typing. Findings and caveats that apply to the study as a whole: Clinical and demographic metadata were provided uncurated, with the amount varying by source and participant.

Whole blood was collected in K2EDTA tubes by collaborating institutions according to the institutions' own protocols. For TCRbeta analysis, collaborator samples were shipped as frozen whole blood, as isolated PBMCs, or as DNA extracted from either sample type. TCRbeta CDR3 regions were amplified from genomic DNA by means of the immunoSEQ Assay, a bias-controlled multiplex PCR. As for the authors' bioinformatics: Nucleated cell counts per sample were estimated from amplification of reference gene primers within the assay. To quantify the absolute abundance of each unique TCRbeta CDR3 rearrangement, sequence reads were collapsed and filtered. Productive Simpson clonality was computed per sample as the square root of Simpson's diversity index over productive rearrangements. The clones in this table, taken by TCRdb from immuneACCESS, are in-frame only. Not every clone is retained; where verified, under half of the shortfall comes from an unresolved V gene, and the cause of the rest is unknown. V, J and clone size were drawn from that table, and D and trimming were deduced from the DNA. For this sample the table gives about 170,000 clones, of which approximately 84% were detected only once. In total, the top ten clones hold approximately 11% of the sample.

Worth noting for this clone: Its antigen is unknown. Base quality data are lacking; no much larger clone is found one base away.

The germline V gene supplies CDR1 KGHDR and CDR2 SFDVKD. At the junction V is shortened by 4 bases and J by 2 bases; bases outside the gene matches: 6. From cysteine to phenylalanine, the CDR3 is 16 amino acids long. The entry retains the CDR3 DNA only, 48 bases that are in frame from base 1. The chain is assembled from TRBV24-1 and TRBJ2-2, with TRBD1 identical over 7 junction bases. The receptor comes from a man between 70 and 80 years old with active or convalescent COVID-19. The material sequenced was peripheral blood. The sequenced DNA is TGTGCCACCAGTGACCCGGGACAGAGTAACACCGGGGAGCTGTTTTTT. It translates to CATSDPGQSNTGELFF.